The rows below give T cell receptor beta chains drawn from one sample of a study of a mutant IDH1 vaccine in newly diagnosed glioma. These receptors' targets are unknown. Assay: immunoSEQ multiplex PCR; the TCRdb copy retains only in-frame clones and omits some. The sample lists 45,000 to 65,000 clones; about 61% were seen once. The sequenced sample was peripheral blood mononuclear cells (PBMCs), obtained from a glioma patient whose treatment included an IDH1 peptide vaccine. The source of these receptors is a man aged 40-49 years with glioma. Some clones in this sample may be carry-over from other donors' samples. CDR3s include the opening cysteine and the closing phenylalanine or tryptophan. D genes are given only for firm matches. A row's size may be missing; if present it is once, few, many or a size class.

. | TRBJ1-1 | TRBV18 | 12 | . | CASLGANTEAFF | TGTGCCAGCCTAGGGGCGAACACTGAAGCTTTCTTT
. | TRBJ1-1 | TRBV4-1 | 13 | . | CASSPRGNTEAFF | TGCGCCAGCAGTCCCCGGGGGAACACTGAAGCTTTCTTT
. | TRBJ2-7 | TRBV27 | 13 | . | CASSRTVPYEQYF | TGTGCCAGCAGTCGGACAGTTCCCTACGAGCAGTACTTC
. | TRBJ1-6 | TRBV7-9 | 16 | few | CASSPGRTSYNSPLHF | TGTGCCAGCAGCCCGGGCAGGACCTCCTATAATTCACCCCTCCACTTT
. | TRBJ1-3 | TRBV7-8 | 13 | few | CASSQTERNTIYF | TGTGCCAGCAGCCAGACAGAAAGAAACACCATATATTTT
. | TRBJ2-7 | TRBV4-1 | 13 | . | CASSPTVIYEQYF | TGCGCCAGCAGCCCGACAGTGATCTACGAGCAGTACTTC
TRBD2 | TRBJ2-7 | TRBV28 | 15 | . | CASSVGLAGSYEQYF | TGTGCCAGCAGTGTGGGACTAGCGGGGTCCTACGAGCAGTACTTC
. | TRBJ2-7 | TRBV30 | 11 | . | CAWSEGREQYF | TGTGCCTGGAGTGAGGGGCGCGAGCAGTACTTC
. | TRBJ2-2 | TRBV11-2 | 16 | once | CASSPGGSALTGELFF | TGTGCCAGCAGCCCTGGGGGGTCCGCCCTCACCGGGGAGCTGTTTTTT
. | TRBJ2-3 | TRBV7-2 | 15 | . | CASSLAEGYTDTQYF | TGTGCCAGCAGCTTAGCGGAGGGATACACAGATACGCAGTATTTT
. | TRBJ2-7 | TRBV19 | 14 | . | CASRIAKGLGEQYF | TGTGCCAGTAGGATAGCGAAAGGTCTGGGCGAGCAGTACTTC
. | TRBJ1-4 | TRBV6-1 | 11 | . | CASMDLEKLFF | TGTGCCAGCATGGACCTTGAAAAACTGTTTTTT
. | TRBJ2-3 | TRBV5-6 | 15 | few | CASSLVAGSTDTQYF | TGTGCCAGCAGCTTGGTTGCGGGGTCCACAGATACGCAGTATTTT
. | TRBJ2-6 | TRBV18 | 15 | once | CASSPGSSGANVLTF | TGTGCCAGCTCACCAGGGAGCTCTGGGGCCAACGTCCTGACTTTC
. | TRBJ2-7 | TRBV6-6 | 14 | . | CASSYSGASYEQYF | TGTGCCAGCAGTTACTCGGGTGCCTCCTACGAGCAGTACTTC
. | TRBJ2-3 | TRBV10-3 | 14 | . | CAIMGGGRTDTQYF | TGTGCCATCATGGGAGGGGGCAGGACAGATACGCAGTATTTT
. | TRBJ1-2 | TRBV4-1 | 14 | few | CASSPWGGRDGYTF | TGCGCCAGCAGCCCCTGGGGGGGTAGGGATGGCTACACCTTC
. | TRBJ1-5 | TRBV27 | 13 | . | CASSFAVNQPQHF | TGTGCCAGCAGTTTCGCGGTAAATCAGCCCCAGCATTTT
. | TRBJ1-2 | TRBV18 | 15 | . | CASSPGVGANYGYTF | TGTGCCAGCTCACCCGGGGTTGGGGCTAACTATGGCTACACCTTC
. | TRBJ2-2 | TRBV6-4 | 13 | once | CASSADLSGELFF | TGTGCCAGCAGTGCAGACCTCTCGGGGGAGCTGTTTTTT
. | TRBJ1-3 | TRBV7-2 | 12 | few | CASSTTGNTIYF | TGTGCCAGCAGTACGACTGGAAACACCATATATTTT
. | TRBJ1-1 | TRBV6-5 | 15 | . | CASRVMRHMNTEAFF | TGTGCCAGCCGAGTGATGCGTCATATGAACACTGAAGCTTTCTTT
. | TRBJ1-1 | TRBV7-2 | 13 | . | CASKGRGRAEAFF | TGTGCCAGCAAAGGAAGAGGAAGGGCTGAAGCTTTCTTT
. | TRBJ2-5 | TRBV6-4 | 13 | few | CASSADAGETQYF | TGTGCCAGCAGTGCGGACGCCGGAGAGACCCAGTACTTC
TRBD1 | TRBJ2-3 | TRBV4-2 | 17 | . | CASSQHGRQGGRDTQYF | TGTGCCAGCAGCCAACACGGCCGACAGGGGGGACGGGATACGCAGTATTTT
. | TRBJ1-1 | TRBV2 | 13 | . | CASSEWGGTEAFF | TGTGCCAGCAGTGAGTGGGGGGGCACTGAAGCTTTCTTT
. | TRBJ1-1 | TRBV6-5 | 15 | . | CASSYSSTPNTEAFF | TGTGCCAGCAGTTACTCGTCCACACCGAACACTGAAGCTTTCTTT
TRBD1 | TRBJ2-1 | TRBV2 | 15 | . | CASRKDRGSYNEQFF | TGTGCCAGCAGGAAGGACAGGGGGAGCTACAATGAGCAGTTCTTC
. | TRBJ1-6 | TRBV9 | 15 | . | CASSPEGGRNSPLHF | TGTGCCAGCAGCCCAGAGGGGGGTCGTAATTCACCCCTCCACTTT
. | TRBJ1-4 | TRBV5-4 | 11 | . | CASSQDEKLFF | TGTGCCAGCAGCCAGGATGAAAAACTGTTTTTT
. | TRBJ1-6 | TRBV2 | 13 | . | CASGPGGNSPLHF | TGTGCCAGCGGGCCCGGGGGAAATTCACCCCTCCACTTT
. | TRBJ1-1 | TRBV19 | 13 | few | CASSWSGTTEAFF | TGTGCCAGTAGTTGGTCAGGGACCACTGAAGCTTTCTTT
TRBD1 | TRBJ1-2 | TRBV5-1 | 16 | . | CASSLEPGQGAGGYTF | TGCGCCAGCAGCTTGGAACCGGGACAGGGGGCGGGAGGCTACACCTTC
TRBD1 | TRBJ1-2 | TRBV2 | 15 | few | CASSLKQGTPYGYTF | TGTGCCAGCAGCCTCAAACAGGGGACCCCCTATGGCTACACCTTC
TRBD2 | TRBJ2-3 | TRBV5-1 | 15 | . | CASTISGGPTDTQYF | TGCGCCAGCACCATAAGCGGGGGGCCCACAGATACGCAGTATTTT
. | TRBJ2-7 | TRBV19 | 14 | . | CASSLGFGRYEQYF | TGTGCCAGTAGTCTCGGGTTTGGTCGATACGAGCAGTACTTC
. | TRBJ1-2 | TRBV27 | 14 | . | CASSSPSGGQGYTF | TGTGCCAGCAGTTCCCCATCTGGCGGACAGGGCTACACCTTC
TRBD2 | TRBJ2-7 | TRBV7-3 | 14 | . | CASSRAGPSYEQYF | TGTGCCAGCAGCCGAGCGGGGCCCTCCTACGAGCAGTACTTC
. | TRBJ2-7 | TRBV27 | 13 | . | CASSLRTAYEQYF | TGTGCCAGCAGTTTAAGGACAGCTTACGAGCAGTACTTC
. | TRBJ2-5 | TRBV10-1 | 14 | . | CASSESRGKETQYF | TGCGCCAGCAGTGAGTCAAGAGGGAAAGAGACCCAGTACTTC
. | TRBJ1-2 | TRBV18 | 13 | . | CASSPPSGSGYTF | TGTGCCAGCTCACCACCTTCCGGTAGTGGCTACACCTTC
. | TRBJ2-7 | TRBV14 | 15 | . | CASSHQGRGINEQYF | TGTGCCAGCAGCCATCAAGGCAGGGGAATTAACGAGCAGTACTTC
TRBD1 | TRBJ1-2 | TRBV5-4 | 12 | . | CASRDRAGGYTF | TGTGCCAGCAGAGACAGGGCCGGTGGCTACACCTTC
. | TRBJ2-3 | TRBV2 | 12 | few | CASMGSTDTQYF | TGTGCCAGCATGGGTAGCACAGATACGCAGTATTTT
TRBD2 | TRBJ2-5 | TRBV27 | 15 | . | CASSLAAGGQETQYF | TGTGCCAGCAGTTTAGCCGCGGGGGGGCAGGAGACCCAGTACTTC
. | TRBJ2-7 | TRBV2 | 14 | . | CASSGTGYSYEQYF | TGTGCCAGCAGTGGAACAGGGTACTCCTACGAGCAGTACTTC
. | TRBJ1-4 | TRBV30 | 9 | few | CALRTCLFF | TGTGCCTTAAGGACATGTCTGTTTTTT
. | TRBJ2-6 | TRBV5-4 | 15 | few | CASSLRGAEANVLTF | TGTGCCAGCAGCTTGCGGGGGGCTGAGGCCAACGTCCTGACTTTC
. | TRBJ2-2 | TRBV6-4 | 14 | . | CASSEGEDTGELFF | TGTGCCAGCAGTGAGGGGGAGGACACCGGGGAGCTGTTTTTT
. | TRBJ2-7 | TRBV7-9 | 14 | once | CASSLLAGSYEQYF | TGTGCCAGCAGCTTACTGGCGGGCTCCTACGAGCAGTACTTC
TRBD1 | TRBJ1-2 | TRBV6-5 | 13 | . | CASSPGQVYGYTF | TGTGCCAGCAGCCCGGGACAGGTCTATGGCTACACCTTC
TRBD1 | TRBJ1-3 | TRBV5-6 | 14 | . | CASSSRDRVHTIYF | TGTGCCAGCAGCTCCCGGGACAGGGTACACACCATATATTTT
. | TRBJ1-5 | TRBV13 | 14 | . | CASSLSPDNQPQHF | TGTGCCAGCAGCTTGTCCCCAGACAATCAGCCCCAGCATTTT
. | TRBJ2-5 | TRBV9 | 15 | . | CASSVGGGSQETQYF | TGTGCCAGCAGCGTAGGTGGGGGGAGCCAAGAGACCCAGTACTTC
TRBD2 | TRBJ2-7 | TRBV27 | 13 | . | CASGTSEMSEQYF | TGTGCCAGCGGGACTAGCGAAATGAGCGAGCAGTACTTC
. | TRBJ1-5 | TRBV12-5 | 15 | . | CASGSGEISNQPQHF | TGTGCTAGTGGCTCAGGGGAGATAAGCAATCAGCCCCAGCATTTT
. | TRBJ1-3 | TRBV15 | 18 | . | CATSRDRLAEYSGNTIYF | TGTGCCACCAGCAGAGACCGCCTGGCGGAATACTCTGGAAACACCATATATTTT
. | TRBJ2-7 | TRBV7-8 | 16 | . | CASSLAAGWGTDEQYF | TGTGCCAGCAGCTTAGCCGCTGGGTGGGGTACGGACGAGCAGTACTTC
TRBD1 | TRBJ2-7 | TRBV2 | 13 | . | CASSRTGFAEQYF | TGTGCCAGCAGTCGGACAGGTTTCGCCGAGCAGTACTTC